Each of the 23 T cell receptor beta chains below was sequenced from the same sample in a study of T cell responses to AZD1222 COVID-19 vaccine. Profiling relied on immunoSEQ multiplex PCR, and the TCRdb table lists in-frame clones only, not all of them. The sample includes 55,000 to 90,000 clones, 84% of them seen just once. Sample: peripheral blood, taken on day 0 of AZD1222 vaccination. These receptors were taken from an adult in good health.

This sequence joins TRBV10-3 and TRBJ1-3; no firm D call. The V and J ends lost 6 bases and 1 base respectively, with 7 bases between them. CDR1 ENHRY and CDR2 SYGVKD come from the germline V gene. The CDR3 is made up of 13 amino acids. CDR3 in DNA: TGTGCCATCAGACAACCGTCTGGAAACACCATATATTTT. Its protein product is CAIRQPSGNTIYF.

This chain links TRBV6-5 with TRBJ1-1; D not certain. CDR3 length: 13 residues. Trimming removed 11 bases from V and 3 bases from J, with 16 bases in between. Per germline, CDR1 MNHEY and CDR2 SVGAGI. Here the CDR3 DNA reads TGTGCCGGACGGGAGGGCTATGACACTGAAGCTTTCTTT. This gives the protein CAGREGYDTEAFF.

In its sample, this clone was seen a few times. The DNA of the CDR3 is TGTGCCAGCAGCTCCCCTCGGGAGTCGGATACGCAGTATTTT. Protein: CASSSPRESDTQYF. The V gene is TRBV11-3, the J gene TRBJ2-3, with D maybe TRBD2 (6 bases). With 4 bases removed from V and 6 bases from J, the gap between germline ends came to 14 bases. The CDR3 has 14 amino acids. CDR1 SGHNT and CDR2 YENEEA come from the germline V gene. Based on the CDR3 plus reference TRBV11-3 and TRBJ2-3, the full variable domain is EAGVVQSPRYKIIEKKQPVAFWCNPISGHNTLYWYLQNLGQGPELLIRYENEEAVDDSQLPKDRFSAERLKGVDSTLKIQPAELGDSAVYLCASSSPRESDTQYFGPGTRLTVL.

Concerning this clone itself: A read error is possible here, since a much larger clone lies one base away. This chain uses TRBV3-1 (or the pseudogene TRBV3-2) with TRBJ2-7; possibly TRBD2 for D (6 bases). CDR3 length equals 13 residues. Trimming left V 4 bases short and J 2 bases short, with 9 bases between. Germline CDR1 reads LGHDT; CDR2 reads YNNKEL (reference sequence). The CDR3 spells CASSPGLPYEQYF. The CDR3 coding sequence is TGTGCCAGCAGCCCGGGACTCCCCTACGAGCAGTACTTC.

This clone was observed once. V usage is TRBV3-1 (or the pseudogene TRBV3-2) and J usage is TRBJ1-2; possibly TRBD1 for D (5 bases). CDR1 LGHDT and CDR2 YNNKEL come from the germline V gene (reference sequence). The CDR3 is 13 residues long. Deletions cut 4 bases from V and 4 bases from J, with 10 bases between. CDR3 coding DNA: TGTGCCAGCAGCCTCCGGGGGAGCTATGGCTACACCTTC. Translation: CASSLRGSYGYTF.

This sequence joins TRBV2 and TRBJ2-1, with D possibly being TRBD2 (6 bases). This CDR3 comprises 15 residues. Germline V CDR1 and CDR2: SNHLY, FYNNEI. Trimming shortened V by 6 bases and J by 0 bases, and 12 bases separated the two germline ends. CDR3 nucleotides: TGTGCCAGCAGGGCTGGGCGGGGCTCCTACAATGAGCAGTTCTTC. It translates to CASRAGRGSYNEQFF.

This clone was counted only a few times. This chain connects TRBV11-3 to TRBJ1-1; no clear D. Per the germline V gene, CDR1 is SGHNT and CDR2 is YENEEA. CDR3 length: 13 amino acids. The V end lost 5 bases, the J end lost 3 bases, and 10 bases lay between the germline ends. The CDR3 here is CASSPGSDTEAFF. DNA of the CDR3: TGTGCCAGCAGCCCGGGGAGTGACACTGAAGCTTTCTTT.

This rearrangement joins TRBV7-2 to TRBJ2-7, with 16 positions matching TRBD2. CDR1 is SGHTA, CDR2 FQGNSA, per germline. This CDR3 region has 19 residues. V lost 0 bases and J lost 4; bases outside the gene matches: 9. This CDR3 reads CASSLAIQGLAGGQYEQYF. The CDR3 DNA reads as TGTGCCAGCAGCTTAGCGATCCAGGGACTAGCGGGGGGGCAGTACGAGCAGTACTTC.

This sequence joins TRBV7-9 and TRBJ1-5, with 7 bases aligning to TRBD1. J lost 0 bases, V lost 7 bases, and 6 bases had no gene match. Per the germline V gene, CDR1 is SEHNR and CDR2 is FQNEAQ (reference sequence). The CDR3 extends over 15 amino acids. The CDR3 DNA is TGTGCCAGCATGCCGACAGGGAATAGCAATCAGCCCCAGCATTTT. Protein product: CASMPTGNSNQPQHF.

This clone was counted a single time. This sequence joins TRBV6-6 and TRBJ2-7; the match to TRBD1 covers 8 bases. Germline trimming cut 4 bases from V and 4 bases from J; bases unmatched to any gene: 6. CDR1 is MNHNY, CDR2 SVGAGI, per germline (reference sequence). The CDR3 loop spans 14 amino acids. The CDR3 protein is CASSSARQGYEQYF. DNA of the CDR3: TGTGCCAGCAGTTCTGCTCGACAGGGGTACGAGCAGTACTTC.

The chain carries TRBV5-1 and TRBJ1-5; 9 nucleotides align to TRBD1. CDR3 length equals 15 residues. The germline V gene encodes CDR1 SGHRS and CDR2 YFSETQ. V lost 0 bases, J lost 5 bases, and 3 bases stayed unmatched. The CDR3 region has the DNA TGCGCCAGCAGCTTGGGGGACAGGGTGGATCAGCCCCAGCATTTT. Protein product: CASSLGDRVDQPQHF.

The chain is built from TRBV28 and TRBJ1-2, with D unresolved. The CDR3 is 13 amino acids. V was cut by 7 bases and J by 6 bases, with 15 bases left in between. Germline CDR1 MDHEN, CDR2 SYDVKM. The CDR3 region is CASTPNGRDGYTF. DNA for the CDR3: TGTGCCAGCACCCCAAACGGCAGAGATGGCTACACCTTC.

The chain links TRBV28 to TRBJ1-3; 10 bases map to TRBD1. The CDR3 has 15 amino acids. V was clipped by 6 bases and J by 4 bases; unmatched bases: 6. Germline V gene lookup returns CDR1 MDHEN and CDR2 SYDVKM. CDR3 sequence (DNA): TGTGCCAGCAGGGGGGACAGGGGAGCGGGAAACACCATATATTTT. This translates into CASRGDRGAGNTIYF.

This clone has just one count. This sequence joins TRBV28 and TRBJ2-1; 10 positions match TRBD1. The CDR3 consists of 14 residues. The germline V gene encodes CDR1 MDHEN and CDR2 SYDVKM. The ends lost 6 bases at V and 7 bases at J; junction bases unmatched: 6. The CDR3 DNA sequence: TGTGCCAGCAGCACCGGGACAGGGGTTAATGAGCAGTTCTTC. This translates into CASSTGTGVNEQFF.

The chain recombines TRBV23-1 with TRBJ2-7, with 8 nucleotides matching TRBD2. TRBV23-1 is classed as an ORF, of uncertain function. CDR3 length: 17 residues. V dropped 6 bases and J dropped 7; count of bases not matched to a gene: 20. CDR3 nucleotide sequence: TGCGCCAGCAGACCACCTCTCACGCGGGGGGCCCCTTGGGAGCAGTACTTC. It specifies CASRPPLTRGAPWEQYF.

The V call is TRBV2, the J call TRBJ1-1, with D maybe TRBD1 (6 bases). Per germline, CDR1 SNHLY and CDR2 FYNNEI. This CDR3 comprises 15 residues. V lost 7 bases to trimming and J lost 3 bases, with 18 bases between them. The CDR3 protein is CASKIVTGWHTEAFF. The CDR3 region has the DNA TGTGCCAGCAAAATTGTTACAGGGTGGCACACTGAAGCTTTCTTT.

V usage is TRBV6-1 and J usage is TRBJ1-5, with D hard to call. V was trimmed by 2 bases and J by 6 bases, leaving 5 bases between them. The CDR3 is 12 amino acids. The V gene's germline CDR1 is MNHNS and CDR2 SASEGT. The CDR3 loop is CASSEQGQPQHF. The DNA of the CDR3 is TGTGCCAGCAGTGAACAAGGTCAGCCCCAGCATTTT.

This chain connects TRBV27 to TRBJ1-1; the D gene is possibly TRBD1 (5 bases). CDR1 MNHEY and CDR2 SMNVEV come from the germline V gene (reference sequence). Trimming shortened V by 2 bases and J by 4 bases, and 11 bases separated the two germline ends. The CDR3 loop spans 14 amino acids. The CDR3 bases are TGTGCCAGCAGTTTAGCCAGGGCAAGCACTGAAGCTTTCTTT. This encodes CASSLARASTEAFF.

The rearrangement uses TRBV27 and TRBJ1-4, with 8 positions matching TRBD1. Per germline, CDR1 MNHEY and CDR2 SMNVEV (reference sequence). The trim removed 6 bases at V and 5 bases at J, leaving 5 bases unmatched. The CDR3 consists of 14 residues. The chain's CDR3 is CASRPGQVNEKLFF. As DNA, the CDR3 is TGTGCCAGCAGACCGGGACAGGTGAATGAAAAACTGTTTTTT.

The J gene is TRBJ1-1, the V gene TRBV5-6; D remains ambiguous. This CDR3 region has 14 residues. Germline CDR1 and CDR2: SGHDT and YYEEEE. V was trimmed by 0 bases and J by 0 bases, leaving 6 bases between them. The chain's CDR3 is CASSLGWVNTEAFF. CDR3 DNA sequence: TGTGCCAGCAGCTTGGGGTGGGTGAACACTGAAGCTTTCTTT.

This clone appeared a single time. The gene calls are TRBV5-1 and TRBJ2-1; D gene unclear. The CDR3 covers 14 residues. Per the germline V gene, CDR1 is SGHRS and CDR2 is YFSETQ. V shed 0 bases and J shed 5 bases, with 9 bases lying between them. The CDR3 region is CASSLVPENNEQFF. In nucleotides, the CDR3 is TGCGCCAGCAGCTTGGTTCCAGAAAACAATGAGCAGTTCTTC.

V gene TRBV7-2 combines with J gene TRBJ2-5; the match to TRBD2 covers 8 bases. Germline lookup yields CDR1 SGHTA and CDR2 FQGNSA. The CDR3 runs 13 residues. V lost 5 bases, J lost 10 bases, and 9 bases stayed unmatched. Written as DNA, the CDR3 is TGTGCCAGCAGCCCTAGCGGGCCCGGCGACCAGTACTTC. Protein product: CASSPSGPGDQYF.

This clone showed up just once. Other DNA sequences in this specimen translate into the identical CDR3. This chain links TRBV6-5 with TRBJ1-6; 7 bases align to TRBD1. Looked up from germline, CDR1 is MNHEY and CDR2 is SVGAGI. J gave up 6 bases and V 6 bases, and 5 bases lay outside the gene matches. The CDR3 extends over 14 amino acids. The DNA for the CDR3 is TGTGCCAGCAGCCGGACAGGCCTTAATTCACCCCTCCACTTT. Translating it yields CASSRTGLNSPLHF.